This TCR beta chain comes out of a study of T-cell reconstitution after alpha-beta-depleted transplantation in children. Study observations and caveats: At around two months after transplant, the alpha-beta T cells were reportedly derived from several hundred expanded clones that came from non-depleted graft cells. Surviving recipient T cells and intrathymic progenitors accounted for some patients' high TCRbeta diversity at day 60. T-cell counts and diversity at one year following transplant were attributed mainly to newly produced T cells.

This CDR3 is 15 amino acids long. The germline V gene encodes CDR1 SGHDN and CDR2 FVKESK. J gave up 5 bases and V 4 bases, and 5 bases lay outside the gene matches. TCRbeta library preparation incorporated unique molecular identifiers. TCRdb ran MiXCR on the PCR reads and lists one entry per CDR3 protein. The sample shows approximately 500,000 distinct CDR3 sequences, about a quarter of them seen only once. This clonotype was found a few times. What it binds is unknown. V is TRBV14 and J is TRBJ2-1; TRBD2 aligns across 10 bases. The clonotype comes from a boy under two years old with Wiskott-Aldrich syndrome, due to receive a stem cell transplant. The sample in question was PBMCs, obtained before TCRalphabeta/CD19-depleted stem cell transplant. In DNA, the CDR3 is TGTGCCAGCAGCCTTAGACTAGCGGGCCACAATGAGCAGTTCTTC. This gives the protein CASSLRLAGHNEQFF.